These 28 T cell receptor beta chains share one sample of origin, sequenced in a study of PD-L1 blockade in urothelial cancer (dated by TCRdb to 2016 to 2017). The intended sense of this specimen's time point label: pretreatment peripheral blood. Library preparation was by the immunoSEQ multiplex PCR assay. What TCRdb holds here is the immuneACCESS table cut down to in-frame rearrangements. Part of the clones is not present; checked against another copy, under half of the missing clones reflect an unresolved V gene, and the others are unexplained. This sample comprises tens of thousands of clones, about 76% of them detected only once. 2.5% to 3.5% of the sample comes from the top ten. The source was PBMCs, collected around atezolizumab (anti-PD-L1) treatment. The receptor source for this set is a man in his 70s with urothelial cancer.

The V and J genes are TRBV10-3 and TRBJ2-2, with 10 nucleotides matching TRBD1. Germline values: CDR1 ENHRY, CDR2 SYGVKD. V lost 11 bases and J lost 4; bases outside the gene matches: 7. CDR3 size: 14 residues. CDR3 protein: CASRQGASTGELFF. The DNA for the CDR3 is TGTGCCTCTCGACAGGGGGCTAGCACCGGGGAGCTGTTTTTT.

This rearrangement joins TRBV5-4 to TRBJ1-1, with D perhaps TRBD1 (6 bases). Germline assignment: CDR1 SGHNT and CDR2 YYREEE (reference sequence). This CDR3 contains 15 residues. Trimming took off 0 bases at V and 1 base at J, with 10 bases between the two ends. The CDR3 spells CASSLGSGANTEAFF. CDR3 in DNA: TGTGCCAGCAGCTTGGGTTCAGGGGCGAACACTGAAGCTTTCTTT.

The J gene is TRBJ2-1, the V gene TRBV19; 7 nucleotides line up with TRBD2. Trimming cost V 3 bases and J 4 bases; bases outside gene matches: 6. The CDR3 loop spans 15 amino acids. The germline gives CDR1 LNHDA, CDR2 SQIVND (reference sequence). The CDR3 DNA is TGTGCCAGTAGTATGGCGGCTAGCGGTTACAATGAGCAGTTCTTC. This gives the protein CASSMAASGYNEQFF.

The V call is TRBV7-9, the J call TRBJ2-5; TRBD1 might be the D (5 bases). V lost 5 bases, J lost 5 bases, and 9 bases lay in between. The CDR3 covers 12 residues. In germline, CDR1 is SEHNR, CDR2 FQNEAQ (reference sequence). The CDR3 nucleotides read TGTGCCAGCAGCCCGCCAGGGGAGACCCAGTACTTC. Residues: CASSPPGETQYF.

J is TRBJ2-2 and V is TRBV4-2; TRBD2 matches at 7 bases. CDR1 is LGHNA, CDR2 YNFKEQ, per germline. V trimming: 4 bases; J trimming: 4 bases; junction bases outside the gene matches: 9. The CDR3 loop spans 16 amino acids. This chain's CDR3 is CASSPSGGSSTGELFF. In DNA form, the CDR3 reads TGTGCCAGCAGCCCTTCCGGGGGGAGCAGCACCGGGGAGCTGTTTTTT.

In nucleotides, the CDR3 is TGTGCCAGCGGGGGACAGGGTTCACAGTACACTGAAGCTTTCTTT. This sequence encodes CASGGQGSQYTEAFF. The chain links TRBV28 to TRBJ1-1; 9 bases match TRBD1. V dropped 8 bases and J dropped 3; count of bases not matched to a gene: 10. The CDR3 covers 15 residues. The V gene's germline CDR1 is MDHEN and CDR2 SYDVKM.

V usage is TRBV7-8 and J usage is TRBJ1-3; 7 bases line up with TRBD1. Germline V gene data show CDR1 as SGHVS and CDR2 as FQNEAQ. V shed 5 bases and J 2 bases; nucleotides not matched to a gene: 9. The CDR3 spans 16 residues. The CDR3 protein is CASSRSQGLAGNTIYF. CDR3 nucleotides: TGTGCCAGCAGCCGTTCACAGGGGCTGGCTGGAAACACCATATATTTT.

The chain links TRBV30 to TRBJ1-2; D unresolved. This CDR3 has 11 amino acids. Trimming removed 1 base from V and 8 bases from J, with 8 bases in between. CDR1 and CDR2 from the germline V gene are GTSNPN and SVGIG (reference sequence). This CDR3 is CAWSGGMGYTF. In DNA form, the CDR3 reads TGTGCCTGGAGTGGAGGGATGGGCTACACCTTC.

The chain employs TRBV28 and TRBJ2-3; 9 nucleotides line up with TRBD2. Germline CDR1 reads MDHEN; CDR2 reads SYDVKM. The V and J ends lost 4 bases and 0 bases, in that order; junction bases with no gene match: 5. The CDR3 extends over 16 amino acids. In DNA form, the CDR3 reads TGTGCCAGCAGTTCACTCGGACTAGCGAGCACAGATACGCAGTATTTT. Its translation is CASSSLGLASTDTQYF.

The rearrangement joins TRBV30 to TRBJ2-5; D not resolved. The CDR3 totals 14 residues. The V gene's germline CDR1 is GTSNPN and CDR2 SVGIG (reference sequence). The V end lost 3 bases, the J end lost 2 bases, and 13 bases lay between the germline ends. This chain's CDR3 is CAWRPRGQQETQYF. CDR3 in DNA: TGTGCCTGGAGGCCCCGCGGTCAACAAGAGACCCAGTACTTC.

The chain recombines TRBV11-2 with TRBJ2-2; tentative D call: TRBD2 (6 bases). Between the trimmed V and J ends, which lost 1 base and 6 bases, there was a span of 15 bases. Germline values: CDR1 SGHAT, CDR2 FQNNGV. The CDR3 is 16 residues long. This CDR3 reads CASSLVWDWGAGELFF. Written as DNA, the CDR3 is TGTGCCAGCAGCTTAGTCTGGGACTGGGGGGCCGGGGAGCTGTTTTTT. Filled out from reference TRBV11-2 and TRBJ2-2, the complete variable domain reads EAGVAQSPRYKIIEKRQSVAFWCNPISGHATLYWYQQILGQGPKLLIQFQNNGVVDDSQLPKDRFSAERLKGVDSTLKIQPAKLEDSAVYLCASSLVWDWGAGELFFGEGSRLTVL.

CDR3: CSVEGQWRESTDTQYF. The CDR3 DNA follows: TGCAGCGTTGAAGGTCAGTGGCGGGAAAGCACAGATACGCAGTATTTT. The V gene is TRBV29-1, the J gene TRBJ2-3; possibly TRBD2 for D (6 bases). This CDR3 has 16 residues. Germline lookup yields CDR1 SQVTM and CDR2 ANQGSEA. Trimming took 1 base from V and 0 from J, leaving 14 bases between them.

The CDR3 protein is CASSPEQGGPYEQYF. The CDR3 DNA reads TGTGCCAGCTCACCCGAACAGGGGGGGCCCTACGAGCAGTACTTC. The chain is built from TRBV18 and TRBJ2-7, with D possibly being TRBD1 (8 bases). CDR3 size: 15 residues. CDR1 and CDR2 (germline): KGHSH, LQKENI. Trimming pared 3 bases from V and 2 bases from J, leaving 14 bases between.

V usage is TRBV19 and J usage is TRBJ2-6; D call uncertain. The germline gives CDR1 LNHDA, CDR2 SQIVND (reference sequence). CDR3 size: 13 residues. Deletions cut 5 bases from V and 2 bases from J, with 4 bases between. The CDR3 region has the DNA TGTGCCAGTAGTGTTACTGGGGCCAACGTCCTGACTTTC. Protein sequence: CASSVTGANVLTF.

J is TRBJ1-1 and V is TRBV18; TRBD1 is a possible D gene (6 bases). CDR3 size: 15 residues. CDR1 KGHSH and CDR2 LQKENI come from the germline V gene. V lost 3 bases and J lost 4, with 15 bases in between. CDR3 in amino acids: CASSPSQGQGTEAFF. CDR3 DNA sequence: TGTGCCAGCTCACCGAGCCAGGGGCAGGGCACTGAAGCTTTCTTT.

CDR3 loop: CASSPGTSRKNIQYF. As DNA, the CDR3 is TGTGCCAGCAGCCCCGGGACTAGCAGAAAAAACATTCAGTACTTC. The J gene is TRBJ2-4, the V gene TRBV7-2, with 9 nucleotides matching TRBD2. The germline V gene encodes CDR1 SGHTA and CDR2 FQGNSA. The V gene end was trimmed by 5 bases and the J gene end by 4 bases; junction bases not matched to a gene: 6. The CDR3 covers 15 residues.

The rearrangement links TRBV7-2 to TRBJ1-5, with TRBD1 matching over 11 bases. CDR1 is SGHTA and CDR2 is FQGNSA in the germline V gene. This CDR3 spans 15 amino acids. J was trimmed by 1 base and V by 6 bases; bases with no gene match: 2. The CDR3 loop reads CASSWDRGSNQPQHF. The CDR3 nucleotides are TGTGCCAGCAGTTGGGACAGGGGGAGCAATCAGCCCCAGCATTTT. Full variable domain (remainder filled in from reference TRBV7-2 and TRBJ1-5): GAGVSQSPSNKVTEKGKDVELRCDPISGHTALYWYRQSLGQGLEFLIYFQGNSAPDKSGLPSDRFSAERTGGSVSTLTIQRTQQEDSAVYLCASSWDRGSNQPQHFGDGTRLSIL.

This clone was observed a single time. The CDR3 protein is CASSLRLTTGELFF. The CDR3 DNA reads as TGTGCCAGCAGTTTGCGTCTAACTACCGGGGAGCTGTTTTTT. The chain recombines TRBV27 with TRBJ2-2; D unclear. Germline-derived CDR1 and CDR2 are MNHEY and SMNVEV (reference sequence). The V end was cut by 3 bases, the J end by 5 bases, with 10 bases between. The CDR3 is made up of 14 amino acids.

The chain recombines TRBV2 with TRBJ1-1; TRBD1 matches at 10 bases. Trimming took 6 bases from V and 6 from J; bases not matched to a gene: 10. The CDR3 extends over 15 amino acids. Looked up from germline, CDR1 is SNHLY and CDR2 is FYNNEI. The CDR3 DNA reads TGTGCCAGCAGGCTGACAGGGGGCCCTCCTCCTGAAGCTTTCTTT. It yields the protein CASRLTGGPPPEAFF.

The J gene is TRBJ2-3, the V gene TRBV4-1, with 11 bases that match TRBD2. The CDR3 has 17 residues. Germline values: CDR1 MGHRA, CDR2 YSYEKL. The trim removed 1 base at V and 1 base at J, leaving 4 bases unmatched. CDR3 sequence: CASSQALAGVGTDTQYF. CDR3 DNA: TGCGCCAGCAGCCAAGCACTAGCGGGAGTTGGCACAGATACGCAGTATTTT.

This chain links TRBV13 with TRBJ2-4; D possibly corresponds to TRBD1 (5 bases). Germline CDR1 reads PRHDT; CDR2 reads FYEKMQ (reference sequence). The CDR3 length is 15 residues. Between the trimmed V and J ends, which lost 5 bases and 0 bases, there was a span of 11 bases. CDR3 in amino acids: CASSLRQLAKNIQYF. The CDR3 DNA follows: TGTGCCAGCAGCCTCAGACAGTTAGCCAAAAACATTCAGTACTTC.

This clone showed up just once. The chain is built from TRBV11-3 and TRBJ2-5; D may be TRBD1 (6 bases). CDR1 and CDR2 from the germline V gene are SGHNT and YENEEA. V was pared by 1 base and J by 1 base, with 10 bases between. The CDR3 consists of 15 residues. CDR3 bases: TGTGCCAGCAGCTTAGGTCTAGGGGGCCAAGAGACCCAGTACTTC. Translation gives CASSLGLGGQETQYF.

This clone occurred a few times. The chain combines TRBV15 with TRBJ2-3; D not resolved. CDR1 and CDR2 (germline): LNHNV, YYDKDF (reference sequence). V dropped 1 base and J dropped 0 bases, with 5 bases sitting between them. This CDR3 contains 14 residues. In DNA form, the CDR3 reads TGTGCCACCAGCAGAGTTGTAAGCACAGATACGCAGTATTTT. As protein: CATSRVVSTDTQYF.

The V and J genes are TRBV6-6 and TRBJ1-3; 9 bases are shared with TRBD1. Germline trimming cut 6 bases from V and 7 bases from J; bases unmatched to any gene: 4. This CDR3 comprises 13 residues. Germline V CDR1 and CDR2: MNHNY, SVGAGI (reference sequence). The CDR3 spells CASSTDRGNTIYF. The DNA for the CDR3 is TGTGCCAGCAGCACCGACAGGGGGAACACCATATATTTT.

V gene TRBV25-1 combines with J gene TRBJ1-2; TRBD1 matches at 7 bases. The length of the CDR3 is 16 residues. The V gene's germline CDR1 is MGHDK and CDR2 SYGVNS. J was trimmed by 7 bases and V by 3 bases; bases with no gene match: 14. DNA of the CDR3: TGTGCCAGCAGTGATGACCAAGACAGGGAGAATTCTGGCTACACCTTC. This encodes CASSDDQDRENSGYTF.

This clone has only a few counts. The V and J genes are TRBV19 and TRBJ2-7; D call uncertain. Germline V gene lookup returns CDR1 LNHDA and CDR2 SQIVND (reference sequence). This CDR3 is built from 14 residues. V lost 1 base and J 0 bases, leaving 7 bases between the germline ends. The CDR3 nucleotides read TGTGCCAGTAGTATAGCCGTCAGCTCCTACGAGCAGTACTTC. This codes for CASSIAVSSYEQYF.

The chain joins TRBV28 to TRBJ2-7; 8 nucleotides line up with TRBD1. Germline V gives CDR1 MDHEN, CDR2 SYDVKM. Unmatched junction bases numbered 7, after V lost 6 bases and J lost 6 bases. The CDR3 has 13 amino acids. The CDR3 here is CASRTGGKGEQYF. The CDR3 bases are TGTGCCAGCAGAACAGGGGGGAAGGGCGAGCAGTACTTC.

The gene calls are TRBV28 and TRBJ2-7, with 7 positions matching TRBD1. V was pared by 5 bases and J by 2 bases, with 3 bases of the junction left unmatched. Germline loops: CDR1 MDHEN, CDR2 SYDVKM. The CDR3 is 13 amino acids. The CDR3 nucleotides read TGTGCCAGCAGTCGGGACAGCCCCTACGAGCAGTACTTC. It encodes CASSRDSPYEQYF.